The 19 T cell receptor beta chains given below trace back to one sample, sequenced in a study of T cell repertoires in cytomegalovirus infection (dated 2019 in TCRdb). The sample's treatment or condition label, in plain terms: in vitro stimulation with specific CMV peptide epitopes to enrich CMV-specific T cells. The listed sequencing device is Illumina HiSeq 1500. The raw public reads went through TCRdb reprocessing: fastp at Q25, MiXCR clone calling, in-frame beta chains kept. Rows are unified per CDR3 protein, each entry keeping the most common DNA and genes. Here the sample has 450,000 to 600,000 distinct CDR3 sequences; about 44% occur a single time. The ten largest account for around 44% of the sample. Their antigens remain unidentified. This specimen was cultured PBMCs, taken from culture after CMV antigen stimulation. These receptors came from a human donor in good health (CMV status not recorded). Some clones in this sample may be carry-over from other donors' samples.

This clonotype appeared a few times. The CDR3 loop is CASSSTGQEYNEQFF. In DNA, the CDR3 is TGTGCCAGCAGCTCGACGGGACAGGAATACAATGAGCAGTTCTTC. The chain has TRBV7-2 and TRBJ2-1, with 8 nucleotides matching TRBD1. CDR1 SGHTA and CDR2 FQGNSA come from the germline V gene. V lost 4 bases, J lost 4 bases, and 6 bases stayed unmatched. The CDR3 extends over 15 amino acids.

The chain employs TRBV5-5 and TRBJ1-4, with D unresolved. Germline values: CDR1 SGHKS, CDR2 YYEKEE (reference sequence). Trimming shortened V by 5 bases and J by 0 bases, and 8 bases separated the two germline ends. This CDR3 has 14 residues. Written as DNA, the CDR3 is TGTGCCAGCAGGAAACTTTCAACTAATGAAAAACTGTTTTTT. As protein: CASRKLSTNEKLFF.

The chain links TRBV13 to TRBJ1-1, with D possibly TRBD1 on 5 matching bases. The CDR3 contains 13 residues. CDR1 is PRHDT and CDR2 is FYEKMQ in the germline V gene (reference sequence). The V end lost 2 bases, the J end lost 11 bases, and 15 bases lay between the germline ends. The CDR3 reads CASSLRGARYAFF. The CDR3 coding sequence is TGTGCCAGCAGCTTAAGAGGGGCCCGATACGCTTTCTTT.

The chain links TRBV7-2 to TRBJ2-5; D is uncertain. The CDR3 loop spans 18 amino acids. Trimming left V 0 bases short and J 2 bases short, with 19 bases between. Germline V CDR1 and CDR2: SGHTA, FQGNSA. In nucleotides, the CDR3 is TGTGCCAGCAGCTTAGCGTACGAGCTTTATGACAAACAAGAGACCCAGTACTTC. It encodes CASSLAYELYDKQETQYF.

The CDR3 spells CASILGSGTNTGELFF. The CDR3 DNA follows: TGTGCCAGCATCCTAGGATCCGGGACCAACACCGGGGAGCTGTTTTTT. This chain uses TRBV7-9 with TRBJ2-2; D is possibly TRBD1 or TRBD2 (5 bases each). In germline, CDR1 is SEHNR, CDR2 FQNEAQ (reference sequence). The V end was cut by 7 bases, the J end by 2 bases, with 17 bases between. This CDR3 comprises 16 residues.

The chain combines TRBV7-8 with TRBJ1-5; a weak D match, TRBD1 (6 bases). CDR1 is SGHVS, CDR2 FQNEAQ, per germline. The CDR3 extends over 13 amino acids. Trimming shortened V by 5 bases and J by 5 bases, and 10 bases separated the two germline ends. For the CDR3, the DNA is TGTGCCAGCAGCATGACAGGTTATCAGCCCCAGCATTTT. Protein product: CASSMTGYQPQHF.

This clonotype has just one count. The rearrangement joins TRBV6-1 to TRBJ2-3; D is unclear. V was clipped by 3 bases and J by 10 bases, with 17 bases between them. The CDR3 has 14 residues. Germline CDR1 and CDR2: MNHNS and SASEGT. For the CDR3, the DNA is TGTGCCAGCAGTGACAGGTTGGTCGGGTCGGCGCAGTATTTT. This gives the protein CASSDRLVGSAQYF.

The chain has TRBV7-6 and TRBJ2-7, with TRBD1 as a possible D gene (5 bases). Per the germline V gene, CDR1 is SGHVS and CDR2 is FNYEAQ. The CDR3 spans 15 residues. Trimming took 3 bases from V and 1 from J, leaving 13 bases between them. The CDR3 loop reads CASSLVPQGSYEQYF. CDR3 nucleotides: TGTGCCAGCAGCTTGGTCCCCCAGGGATCCTACGAGCAGTACTTC.

V and J are TRBV10-1 and TRBJ2-1; 8 bases agree with TRBD2. V gave up 3 bases and J gave up 7 bases; unmatched junction bases: 8. Germline V CDR1 and CDR2: WNHNN, SYGVQD (reference sequence). The CDR3 is 15 amino acids. The CDR3 region has the DNA TGCGCCAGCAGTGAATCCAGCGGGAGAATAAATGAGCAGTTCTTC. Encoded protein: CASSESSGRINEQFF.

This clonotype was counted only a few times. The V and J genes are TRBV7-2 and TRBJ1-1; the D gene is possibly TRBD1 (5 bases). Germline lookup yields CDR1 SGHTA and CDR2 FQGNSA. The CDR3 is made up of 16 amino acids. Trimming took off 1 base at V and 1 base at J, with 13 bases between the two ends. The CDR3 DNA reads as TGTGCCAGCAGCTTAGTGCTCGGGACGGCGAACACTGAAGCTTTCTTT. It codes for CASSLVLGTANTEAFF.

This clonotype was found once. The V call is TRBV6-6, the J call TRBJ2-1; 8 bases line up with TRBD2. The V segment lost 5 bases and the J segment 9 bases; nucleotides outside the gene matches: 9. Germline CDR1 MNHNY, CDR2 SVGAGI (reference sequence). The CDR3 is 14 residues long. CDR3: CASSGERGFGEQFF. For the CDR3, the DNA is TGTGCCAGCAGTGGGGAGCGGGGGTTCGGTGAGCAGTTCTTC.

There are a few counts of this clonotype. This rearrangement joins TRBV12-3 or TRBV12-4 to TRBJ2-7; TRBD1 matches 7 bases. Germline trimming cut 5 bases from V and 7 bases from J; bases unmatched to any gene: 8. The CDR3 is 13 amino acids. The CDR3 DNA is TGTGCCAGCAGTACGACAGGGAGAGGTGAGCAGTACTTC. Encoded protein: CASSTTGRGEQYF.

This clonotype was counted between two and nine times. The V gene is TRBV12-3 or TRBV12-4, the J gene TRBJ2-7, with 13 nucleotides matching TRBD2. With V trimmed by 4 bases and J by 1 base, 1 base remained unmatched. The CDR3 contains 15 residues. As DNA, the CDR3 is TGTGCCAGCAGTTCGGGACTAGCGGGGTCCTACGAGCAGTACTTC. Residues: CASSSGLAGSYEQYF.

V usage is TRBV12-3 or TRBV12-4 and J usage is TRBJ2-7; the match to TRBD1 covers 10 bases. This CDR3 contains 14 residues. J was trimmed by 0 bases and V by 8 bases; bases with no gene match: 4. CDR3 loop: CASVRDRGSYEQYF. The DNA of the CDR3 is TGTGCCAGCGTACGGGACAGGGGCTCCTACGAGCAGTACTTC.

The genes are TRBV10-3 and TRBJ2-1; D is unresolved. This CDR3 is 13 amino acids long. The V gene's germline CDR1 is ENHRY and CDR2 SYGVKD. V was pared by 4 bases and J by 0 bases, with 4 bases between. CDR3 DNA sequence: TGTGCCATCAGTGGTGCCTCCTACAATGAGCAGTTCTTC. This sequence encodes CAISGASYNEQFF.

This sequence joins TRBV12-3 or TRBV12-4 and TRBJ2-7; D gene uncertain. The CDR3 covers 13 residues. The ends were cut back, 6 bases at V and 0 bases at J, with 9 bases in the middle. The CDR3 coding sequence is TGTGCCAGCAGAAACACGGCCTCCTACGAGCAGTACTTC. Its protein product is CASRNTASYEQYF.

This clonotype was found a few times. The V gene is TRBV7-8, the J gene TRBJ1-5, with D possibly TRBD1 on 5 matching bases. Per the germline V gene, CDR1 is SGHVS and CDR2 is FQNEAQ. The V end was cut by 4 bases, the J end by 0 bases, with 28 bases between. The CDR3 covers 21 residues. CDR3 bases: TGTGCCAGCAGCTCCAGGATCGAGACAGCATCCCACCTTAATAGCAATCAGCCCCAGCATTTT. It yields the protein CASSSRIETASHLNSNQPQHF.

This clonotype turned up a few times. V gene TRBV12-3 or TRBV12-4 combines with J gene TRBJ2-1, with 10 bases aligning to TRBD2. This CDR3 contains 14 residues. The V and J ends lost 5 bases and 8 bases, in that order; junction bases with no gene match: 6. CDR3 DNA: TGTGCCAGCAGTCCAGCGGGAGGGGGGGATGAGCAGTTCTTC. Protein: CASSPAGGGDEQFF.

The chain joins TRBV13 to TRBJ2-7, with D possibly TRBD1 on 5 matching bases. CDR3 length equals 14 residues. The germline gives CDR1 PRHDT, CDR2 FYEKMQ (reference sequence). The ends were cut back, 4 bases at V and 1 base at J, with 11 bases in the middle. The CDR3 DNA is TGTGCCAGCAGCTACCTCAGGGTTTCCTACGAGCAGTACTTC. The encoded protein is CASSYLRVSYEQYF.